The sequence of this T cell receptor (beta chain) was determined in a study of shared clonotypes between healthy human individuals. Whole-study findings and limits: In several donors, roughly 5.2% of naive CD4 clonotypes appeared in common. Larger estimated richness was generally recorded for naive subsets relative to memory subsets. Clonotype sharing among donors likely depends on sequencing depth.

On sorted subsets, replicate PCRs used about 180 ng DNA, or tens of thousands of T cell genomes. Clones were sequenced by immunoSEQ multiplex PCR, and TCRdb holds only the in-frame ones, with some missing. The sample lists over 1.5 million clones, around 98% seen once, with roughly 0.45% in the top ten. On this clone: Its specificity is not known.

CDR1 is SGHRS, CDR2 YFSETQ, per germline. The V segment lost 4 bases and the J segment 2 bases; nucleotides outside the gene matches: 14. The CDR3 has 18 residues. This sequence was found in a young man in good health. The chain couples TRBV5-1 to TRBJ1-3; 8 bases agree with TRBD1. Sequenced sample: naive CD4+ T cells sorted from blood. The subset denotes: CD45RA+ positively selected. CDR3 sequence (DNA): TGCGCCAGCAGCCAGCCGGGACAGGAATTAGGGGCTGGAAACACCATATATTTT. This gives the protein CASSQPGQELGAGNTIYF.